A selection of T cell receptor beta chains follows, all from one sample in a study of beta chain features in type 1 diabetes. Only in-frame clones appear in the TCRdb table, and some are missing; sequencing was by immunoSEQ multiplex PCR. Of approximately 240,000 clones in the sample, roughly 16% were seen once. The source material was naive CD4+ T cells from blood. The receptor set was obtained from a man aged 25 to 40 with type 1 diabetes. Each CDR3 is given with its conserved first and last residue. The order of the fields is D gene, clone size, V gene, J gene, CDR3 DNA, CDR3 protein. A D gene is named only where the DNA matches it firmly. Expanded clones get a size class; other rows say once, few or many, or leave the size out.

D gene: -
clone size: -
V gene: TRBV7-2
J gene: TRBJ2-5
CDR3 DNA: TGTGCCAGCAGCTTCTCGACTGGGGAGACCCAGTACTTC
CDR3 protein: CASSFSTGETQYF

D gene: TRBD1
clone size: -
V gene: TRBV4-2
J gene: TRBJ2-1
CDR3 DNA: TGTGCCAGCAGCCAGGGACAGGGGAATCATGAGCAGTTCTTC
CDR3 protein: CASSQGQGNHEQFF

D gene: TRBD1
clone size: few
V gene: TRBV7-2
J gene: TRBJ2-3
CDR3 DNA: TGTGCCAGCAGCCGGACAGGGGCAGATACGCAGTATTTT
CDR3 protein: CASSRTGADTQYF

D gene: -
clone size: -
V gene: TRBV30
J gene: TRBJ1-2
CDR3 DNA: TGTGCCTCCCAGGGCAGGGTCGGCTACACCTTC
CDR3 protein: CASQGRVGYTF

D gene: -
clone size: -
V gene: TRBV5-4
J gene: TRBJ2-2
CDR3 DNA: TGTGCCAGCAGCTTGGTGTCTGTGAACACCGGGGAGCTGTTTTTT
CDR3 protein: CASSLVSVNTGELFF

D gene: -
clone size: few
V gene: TRBV7-9
J gene: TRBJ2-5
CDR3 DNA: TGTGCCAGCAGCCGCTTGGCGCTGCAAGAGACCCAGTACTTC
CDR3 protein: CASSRLALQETQYF

D gene: TRBD1
clone size: -
V gene: TRBV30
J gene: TRBJ2-4
CDR3 DNA: TGTGCCCGGGCGGGACAGGGGAACATTCAGTACTTC
CDR3 protein: CARAGQGNIQYF

D gene: -
clone size: -
V gene: TRBV5-1
J gene: TRBJ2-1
CDR3 DNA: TGCGCCAGCAGCCGGCCGCCGGCGGATGAGCAGTTCTTC
CDR3 protein: CASSRPPADEQFF

D gene: -
clone size: -
V gene: TRBV28
J gene: TRBJ1-1
CDR3 DNA: TGTGCCAGCAGTTCCCCTGGGACACTTGAAGCTTTCTTT
CDR3 protein: CASSSPGTLEAFF

D gene: -
clone size: few
V gene: TRBV13
J gene: TRBJ2-6
CDR3 DNA: TGTGCCAGCAGCAGTTCCTCTGGGGCCAACGTCCTGACTTTC
CDR3 protein: CASSSSSGANVLTF

D gene: TRBD2
clone size: -
V gene: TRBV4-2
J gene: TRBJ2-3
CDR3 DNA: TGTGCCAGCAGCCAAACGACTAGCACCGCAGATACGCAGTATTTT
CDR3 protein: CASSQTTSTADTQYF

D gene: -
clone size: -
V gene: TRBV7-9
J gene: TRBJ2-3
CDR3 DNA: TGTGCCAGCAGCTTCGTCACAGATACGCAGTATTTT
CDR3 protein: CASSFVTDTQYF

D gene: TRBD1
clone size: few
V gene: TRBV7-9
J gene: TRBJ2-1
CDR3 DNA: TGTGCCAGTGGACAGGGCGATAGGGTTGAGCAGTTCTTC
CDR3 protein: CASGQGDRVEQFF

D gene: -
clone size: -
V gene: TRBV15
J gene: TRBJ2-7
CDR3 DNA: TGTGCCACCAGCTGGATATCCGACTCCTACGAGCAGTACTTC
CDR3 protein: CATSWISDSYEQYF

D gene: TRBD2
clone size: -
V gene: TRBV28
J gene: TRBJ2-7
CDR3 DNA: TGTGCCAGCAGCGAGACTAGCGGGACCTACGAGCAGTACTTC
CDR3 protein: CASSETSGTYEQYF

D gene: TRBD1
clone size: few
V gene: TRBV7-2
J gene: TRBJ2-7
CDR3 DNA: TGTGCCAGCAGCTTAGGGGCAGGGGGCGAGCAGTACTTC
CDR3 protein: CASSLGAGGEQYF

D gene: -
clone size: -
V gene: TRBV4-1
J gene: TRBJ1-4
CDR3 DNA: TGCGCCAGCAGCCAAGATCGGGGTACGGAAGAAAAACTGTTTTTT
CDR3 protein: CASSQDRGTEEKLFF

D gene: -
clone size: -
V gene: TRBV28
J gene: TRBJ2-7
CDR3 DNA: TGTGCCAGCAGTTTGGGGGCAAACTACGAGCAGTACTTC
CDR3 protein: CASSLGANYEQYF

D gene: -
clone size: -
V gene: TRBV11-2
J gene: TRBJ2-1
CDR3 DNA: TGTGCCAGCAGTTACCCGCGGGATGAGCAGTTCTTC
CDR3 protein: CASSYPRDEQFF

D gene: -
clone size: few
V gene: TRBV20-1
J gene: TRBJ2-3
CDR3 DNA: TGCAGTGCTATTGTGACAGATACGCAGTATTTT
CDR3 protein: CSAIVTDTQYF

D gene: TRBD2
clone size: few
V gene: TRBV7-3
J gene: TRBJ2-1
CDR3 DNA: TGTGCCAGCAGCCGCGGGGCTAGCGGCTACAATGAGCAGTTCTTC
CDR3 protein: CASSRGASGYNEQFF

D gene: TRBD1
clone size: -
V gene: TRBV30
J gene: TRBJ2-5
CDR3 DNA: TGTGCCTGTACACCGGGACAGGGGATAGGAGAGACCCAGTACTTC
CDR3 protein: CACTPGQGIGETQYF